The following is a T cell receptor beta chain sequence with its context. In the same sample, other DNA sequences code for this CDR3. Time point of the sample: peripheral blood 6 weeks after treatment start. Locally advanced or metastatic urothelial carcinoma was diagnosed in the patients. The data belong to a study of PD-L1 blockade in urothelial cancer. Across the study: Intravenous atezolizumab, 1,200 mg every 3 weeks, was begun by patients in about 2014. T cells numbered a median of approximately 150,000 in the blood samples. The analyses of blood took place 3 weeks (second dose) and 6 weeks after treatment start.

CDR3 length: 14 residues. After removal of 2 bases from V and 7 bases from J, the junction contained 5 bases not matched to a gene. Looked up from germline, CDR1 is MNHEY and CDR2 is SVGAGI. The table came from immunoSEQ multiplex PCR; TCRdb's copy has only in-frame clones and leaves some out. This sample yields approximately 110,000 clones, of which approximately 89% are seen a single time; approximately 3.8% belongs to the top ten. This chain uses TRBV6-5 with TRBJ1-2; 9 bases agree with TRBD1. The sequenced sample was PBMCs, obtained around atezolizumab (anti-PD-L1) treatment. The TCR originated in a man aged 55 to 70 with urothelial cancer. The CDR3 here is CASSYRGQGSGYTF. DNA for the CDR3: TGTGCCAGCAGTTACCGAGGACAGGGGAGTGGCTACACCTTC.